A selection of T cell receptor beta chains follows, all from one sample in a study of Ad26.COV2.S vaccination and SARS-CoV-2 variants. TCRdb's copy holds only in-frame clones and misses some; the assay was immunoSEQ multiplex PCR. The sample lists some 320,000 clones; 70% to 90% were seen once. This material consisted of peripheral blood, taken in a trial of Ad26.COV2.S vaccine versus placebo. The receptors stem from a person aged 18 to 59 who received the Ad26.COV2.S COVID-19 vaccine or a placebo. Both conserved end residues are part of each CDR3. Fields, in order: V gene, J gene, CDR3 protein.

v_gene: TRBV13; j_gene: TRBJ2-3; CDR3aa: CASSFTPRDTQYF
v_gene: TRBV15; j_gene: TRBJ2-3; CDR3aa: CATGTGKSSDTDTQYF
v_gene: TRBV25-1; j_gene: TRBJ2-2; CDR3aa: CASSENTGELFF
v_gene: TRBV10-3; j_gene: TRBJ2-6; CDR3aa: CAISGQGPFSGANVLTF
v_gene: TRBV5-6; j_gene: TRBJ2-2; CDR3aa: CASSFLTRDTGELFF
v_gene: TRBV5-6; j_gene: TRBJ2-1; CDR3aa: CASSLVGTGDNEQFF
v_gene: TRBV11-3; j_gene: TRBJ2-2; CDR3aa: CASNDWSPRGTGELFF
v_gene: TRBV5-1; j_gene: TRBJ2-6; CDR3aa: CASSLGLQTGANVLTF
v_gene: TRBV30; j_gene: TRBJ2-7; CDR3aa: CAWSPPFGGSYEQYF
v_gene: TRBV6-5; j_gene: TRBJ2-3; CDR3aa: CASLSTSTDTQYF
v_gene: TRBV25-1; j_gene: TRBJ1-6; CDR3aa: CASSGGHASSYNSPLHF
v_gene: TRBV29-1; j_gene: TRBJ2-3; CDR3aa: CSVAGLKRTDTQYF
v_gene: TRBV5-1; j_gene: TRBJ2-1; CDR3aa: CASNLPPGREQFF
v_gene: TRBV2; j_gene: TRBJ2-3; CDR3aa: CASSGTSGGTDTQYF
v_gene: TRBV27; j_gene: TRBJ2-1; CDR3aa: CASSLRASLTNEQFF
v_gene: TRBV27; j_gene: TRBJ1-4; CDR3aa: CASSLYGGSNEKLFF
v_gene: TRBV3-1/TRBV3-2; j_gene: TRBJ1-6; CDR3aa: CASSLGQGRGNSPLHF
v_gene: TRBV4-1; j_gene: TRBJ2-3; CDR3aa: CASSQDWLAGGSTDTQYF
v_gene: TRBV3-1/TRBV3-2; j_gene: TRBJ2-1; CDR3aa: CASSHRRGNEQFF
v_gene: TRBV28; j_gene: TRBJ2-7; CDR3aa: CASSSPGTGSHEQYF
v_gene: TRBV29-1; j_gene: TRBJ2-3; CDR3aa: CSDDPDTQYF
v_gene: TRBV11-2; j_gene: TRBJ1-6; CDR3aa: CASSLDGRGYHSPLHF
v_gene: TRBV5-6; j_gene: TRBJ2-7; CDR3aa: CASSPRLGTGAYEQYF